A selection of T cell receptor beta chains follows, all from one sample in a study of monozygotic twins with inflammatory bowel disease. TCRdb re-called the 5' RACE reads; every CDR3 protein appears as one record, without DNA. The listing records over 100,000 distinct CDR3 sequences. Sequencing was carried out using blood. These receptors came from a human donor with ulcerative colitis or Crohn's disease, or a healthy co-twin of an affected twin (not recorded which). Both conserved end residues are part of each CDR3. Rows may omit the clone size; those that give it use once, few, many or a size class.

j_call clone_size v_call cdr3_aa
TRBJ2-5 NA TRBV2 CASSYRREETQYF
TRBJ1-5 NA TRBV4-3 CASSQLTGIGQPQHF
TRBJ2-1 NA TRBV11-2 CASSLNVLAGGLYNEQFF
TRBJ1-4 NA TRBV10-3 CAISAFGGSATNEKLFF
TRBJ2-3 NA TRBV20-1 CSAIPAGGHLNTQYF
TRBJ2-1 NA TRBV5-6 CASSPKASSGAYNEQFF
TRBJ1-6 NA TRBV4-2 CASSQAQGAVNSPLHF
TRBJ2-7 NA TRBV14 CASSQGAPGTPISYEQYF
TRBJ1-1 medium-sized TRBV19 CASSIALNTEAFF
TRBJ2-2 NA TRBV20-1 CSARDTGTRELFF
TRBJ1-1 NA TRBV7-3 CASSFGQGFTEAFF
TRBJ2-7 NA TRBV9 CASSTDISRYEQYF
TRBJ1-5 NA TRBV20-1 CSARDPGRVNQPQHF
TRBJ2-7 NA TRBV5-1 CASSLGYRGSDDEQYF